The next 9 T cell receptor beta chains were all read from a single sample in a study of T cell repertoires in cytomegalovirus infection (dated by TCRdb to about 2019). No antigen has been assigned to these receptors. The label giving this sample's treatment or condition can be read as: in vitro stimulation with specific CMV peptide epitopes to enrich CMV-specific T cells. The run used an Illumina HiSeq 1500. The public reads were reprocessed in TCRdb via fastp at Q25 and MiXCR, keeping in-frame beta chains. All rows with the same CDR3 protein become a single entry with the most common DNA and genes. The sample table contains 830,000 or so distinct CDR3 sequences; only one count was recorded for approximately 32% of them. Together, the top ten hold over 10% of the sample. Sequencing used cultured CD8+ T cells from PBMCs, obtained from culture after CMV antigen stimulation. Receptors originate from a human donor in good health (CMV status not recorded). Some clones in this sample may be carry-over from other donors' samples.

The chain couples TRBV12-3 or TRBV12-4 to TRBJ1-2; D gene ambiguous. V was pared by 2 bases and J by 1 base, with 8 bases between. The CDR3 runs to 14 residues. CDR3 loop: CASSLQVFNYGYTF. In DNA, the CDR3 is TGTGCCAGCAGTTTACAGGTTTTTAACTATGGCTACACCTTC.

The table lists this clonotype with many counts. The chain's CDR3 is CASSLGRMISGPSTGELFF. The CDR3 region has the DNA TGTGCCAGCAGCTTAGGGAGAATGATCTCAGGTCCCTCCACCGGGGAGCTGTTTTTT. The chain joins TRBV7-2 to TRBJ2-2; D gene ambiguous. V dropped 1 base and J dropped 4 bases, with 22 bases sitting between them. This CDR3 comprises 19 residues. CDR1 SGHTA and CDR2 FQGNSA come from the germline V gene. The complete variable domain, with remaining parts taken from reference TRBV7-2 and TRBJ2-2, reads GAGVSQSPSNKVTEKGKDVELRCDPISGHTALYWYRQSLGQGLEFLIYFQGNSAPDKSGLPSDRFSAERTGGSVSTLTIQRTQQEDSAVYLCASSLGRMISGPSTGELFFGEGSRLTVL.

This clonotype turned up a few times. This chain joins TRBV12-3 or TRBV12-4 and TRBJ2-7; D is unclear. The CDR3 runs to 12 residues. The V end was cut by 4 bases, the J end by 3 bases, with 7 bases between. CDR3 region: CASSSSIYEQYF. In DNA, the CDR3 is TGTGCCAGCAGTTCCAGCATCTACGAGCAGTACTTC.

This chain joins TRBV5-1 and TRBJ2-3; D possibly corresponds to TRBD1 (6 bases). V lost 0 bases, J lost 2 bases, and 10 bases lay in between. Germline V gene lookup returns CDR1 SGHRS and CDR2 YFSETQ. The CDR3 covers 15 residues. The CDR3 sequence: CASSLGRDTTDTQYF. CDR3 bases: TGCGCCAGCAGCTTGGGTAGGGACACCACAGATACGCAGTATTTT.

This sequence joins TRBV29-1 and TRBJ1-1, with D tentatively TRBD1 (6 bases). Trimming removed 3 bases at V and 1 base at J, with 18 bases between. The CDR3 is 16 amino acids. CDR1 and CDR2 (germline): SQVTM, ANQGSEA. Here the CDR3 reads CSVDRRGGQQNTEAFF. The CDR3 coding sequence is TGCAGCGTTGACCGCCGCGGGGGCCAACAGAACACTGAAGCTTTCTTT.

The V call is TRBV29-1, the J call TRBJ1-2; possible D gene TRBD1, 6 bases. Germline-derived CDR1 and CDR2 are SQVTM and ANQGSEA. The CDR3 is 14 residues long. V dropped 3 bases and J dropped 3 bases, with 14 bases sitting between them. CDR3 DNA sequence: TGCAGCGTTGAGGATTCGGGGGGCCACTATGGCTACACCTTC. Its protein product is CSVEDSGGHYGYTF.

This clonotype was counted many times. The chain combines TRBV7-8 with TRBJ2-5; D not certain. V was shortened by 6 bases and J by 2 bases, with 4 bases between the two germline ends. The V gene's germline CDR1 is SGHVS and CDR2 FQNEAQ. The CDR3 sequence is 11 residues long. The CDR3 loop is CASRFQETQYF. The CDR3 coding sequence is TGTGCCAGCAGATTTCAAGAGACCCAGTACTTC.

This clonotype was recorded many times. CDR3 coding DNA: TGTGCCAGCAGCTTATGGGGGGATGGTTCACCCCTCCACTTT. Its protein is CASSLWGDGSPLHF. This chain connects TRBV7-2 to TRBJ1-6; D is perhaps TRBD1 (5 bases). From germline, CDR1 is SGHTA and CDR2 FQGNSA. Trimming left V 2 bases short and J 9 bases short, with 11 bases between. This CDR3 contains 14 residues.

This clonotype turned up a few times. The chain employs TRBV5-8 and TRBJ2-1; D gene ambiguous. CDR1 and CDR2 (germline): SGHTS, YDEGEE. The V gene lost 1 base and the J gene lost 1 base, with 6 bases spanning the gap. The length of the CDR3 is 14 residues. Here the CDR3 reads CASSLRQSYNEQFF. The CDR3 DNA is TGTGCCAGCAGCTTGAGGCAGTCCTACAATGAGCAGTTCTTC. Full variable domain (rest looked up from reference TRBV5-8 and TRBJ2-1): EAGVTQSPTHLIKTRGQQATLRCSPISGHTSVYWYQQALGLGLQFLLWYDEGEERNRGNFPPRFSGRQFPNYSSELNVNALELEDSALYLCASSLRQSYNEQFFGPGTRLTVL.